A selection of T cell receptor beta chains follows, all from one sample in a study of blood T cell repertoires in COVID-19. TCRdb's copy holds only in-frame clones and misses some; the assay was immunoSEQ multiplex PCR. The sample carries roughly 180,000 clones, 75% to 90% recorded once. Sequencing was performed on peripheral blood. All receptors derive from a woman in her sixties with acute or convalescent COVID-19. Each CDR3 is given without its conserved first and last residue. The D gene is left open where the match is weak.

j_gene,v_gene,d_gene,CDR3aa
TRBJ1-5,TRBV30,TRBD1,AWSPGQWSNQPQH
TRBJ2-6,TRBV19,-,ASEKGAGANVLT
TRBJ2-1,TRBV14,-,ASSHNGREKYNEQF
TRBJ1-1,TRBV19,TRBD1,ASRWDRSSTEAF
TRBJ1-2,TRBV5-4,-,ASSLDREYGYT
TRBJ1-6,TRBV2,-,ASSEAARVSYNSPLH
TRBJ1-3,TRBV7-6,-,ASSPFPGGGSGSGNTIY
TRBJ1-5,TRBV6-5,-,ASRTRVSNQPQH
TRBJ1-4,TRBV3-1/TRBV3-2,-,ASSPRQATNEKLF
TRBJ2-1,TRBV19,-,ASSIGDLASNEQF
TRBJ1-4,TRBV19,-,ASATVYEKLF
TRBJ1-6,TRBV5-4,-,ASSLGQTINSPLH
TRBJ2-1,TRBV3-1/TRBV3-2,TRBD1,ASSMTGIGEQF
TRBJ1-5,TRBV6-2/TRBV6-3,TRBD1,ASSYPTLVPGQRNQPQH
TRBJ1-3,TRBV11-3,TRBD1,ASSTGGGGNTIY
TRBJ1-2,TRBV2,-,ASSEERGTNYGYT
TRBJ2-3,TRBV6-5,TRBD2,ASELAGALDTQY
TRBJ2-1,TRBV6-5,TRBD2,ASTGGRGEQF
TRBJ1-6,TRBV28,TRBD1,ASSLLQGGGFYSPLH
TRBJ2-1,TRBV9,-,ASSVYPRTGERDEQF
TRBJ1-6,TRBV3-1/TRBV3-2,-,ASSQVGNNSPLH